This TCR beta chain was sequenced for a study of T cells in Graves' hyperthyroidism and ophthalmopathy. The investigators amplified TCR beta CDR3 regions from RNA transcripts. The HTBI set primed first-round TCR CDR3 RT-PCR. TCRdb reprocessed the multiplex PCR reads with MiXCR, giving one entry per CDR3 protein. Altogether hundreds of thousands of distinct CDR3 sequences are present, approximately 13% being singletons, with the ten largest covering 20% to 25%. No ophthalmopathy progression within 18 months constituted stable Graves' hyperthyroidism. Patients having uncontrolled infection, another autoimmune disease, pregnancy or lactation were not included. Germline CDR1 reads SGHKS; CDR2 reads YYEKEE (reference sequence). V lost 5 bases and J lost 11; bases outside the gene matches: 5. The CDR3 sequence is 12 residues long. This clonotype was seen a few times.

The V call is TRBV5-5, the J call TRBJ2-3; 10 nucleotides match TRBD2. Specimen: blood. This receptor was taken from a woman aged 25 to 39 with Graves' hyperthyroidism. The CDR3 DNA sequence: TGTGCCAGCAGTCAAGTAGCGGGAGGGCAGTATTTT. The encoded protein is CASSQVAGGQYF. Combining the CDR3 with reference TRBV5-5 and TRBJ2-3 gives the whole variable domain DAGVTQSPTHLIKTRGQQVTLRCSPISGHKSVSWYQQVLGQGPQFIFQYYEKEERGRGNFPDRFSARQFPNYSSELNVNALLLGDSALYLCASSQVAGGQYFGPGTRLTVL.